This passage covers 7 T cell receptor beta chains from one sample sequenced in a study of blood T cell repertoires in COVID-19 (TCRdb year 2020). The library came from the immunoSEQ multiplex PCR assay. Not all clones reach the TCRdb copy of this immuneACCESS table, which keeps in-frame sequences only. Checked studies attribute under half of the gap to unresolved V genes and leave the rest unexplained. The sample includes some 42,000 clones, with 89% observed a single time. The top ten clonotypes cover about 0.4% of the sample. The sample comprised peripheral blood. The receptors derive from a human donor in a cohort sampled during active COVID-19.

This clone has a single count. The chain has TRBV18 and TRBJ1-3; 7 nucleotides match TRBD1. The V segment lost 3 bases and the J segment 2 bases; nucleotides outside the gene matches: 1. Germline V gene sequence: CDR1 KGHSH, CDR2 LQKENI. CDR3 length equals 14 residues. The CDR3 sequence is CASSPQGAGNTIYF. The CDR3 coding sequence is TGTGCCAGCTCACCTCAGGGGGCTGGAAACACCATATATTTT. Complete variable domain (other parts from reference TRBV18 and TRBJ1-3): NAGVMQNPRHLVRRRGQEARLRCSPMKGHSHVYWYRQLPEEGLKFMVYLQKENIIDESGMPKERFSAEFPKEGPSILRIQQVVRGDSAAYFCASSPQGAGNTIYFGEGSWLTVV.

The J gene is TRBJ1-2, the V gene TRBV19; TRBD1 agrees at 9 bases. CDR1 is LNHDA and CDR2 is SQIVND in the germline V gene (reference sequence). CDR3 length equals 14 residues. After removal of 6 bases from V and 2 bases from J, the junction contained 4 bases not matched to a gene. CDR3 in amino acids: CASRTGTGNYGYTF. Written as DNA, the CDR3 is TGTGCCAGTAGGACCGGGACAGGGAACTATGGCTACACCTTC.

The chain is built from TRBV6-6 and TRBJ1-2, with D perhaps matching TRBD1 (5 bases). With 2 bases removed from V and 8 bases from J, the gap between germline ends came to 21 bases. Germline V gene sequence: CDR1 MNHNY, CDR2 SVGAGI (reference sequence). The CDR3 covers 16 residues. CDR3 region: CASSYPVGQGITGYTF. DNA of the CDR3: TGTGCCAGCAGTTACCCGGTGGGGCAGGGAATAACGGGCTACACCTTC.

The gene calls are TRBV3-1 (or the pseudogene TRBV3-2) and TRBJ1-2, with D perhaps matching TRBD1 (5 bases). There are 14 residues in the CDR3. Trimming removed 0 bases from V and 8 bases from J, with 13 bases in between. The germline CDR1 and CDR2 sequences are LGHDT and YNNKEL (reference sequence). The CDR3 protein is CASSQDDSVGGYTF. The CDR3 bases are TGTGCCAGCAGCCAAGACGACAGTGTCGGAGGCTACACCTTC.

CDR3 bases: TGTGCCAGCAGTTCCTTTCAGGGGGCGCGGGGACAGCCCCAGCATTTT. Protein: CASSSFQGARGQPQHF. The V call is TRBV6-2 or TRBV6-3, the J call TRBJ1-5, with TRBD1 identical over 8 bases. The junction had 12 bases not matched to a gene; V was cut back by 4 bases and J by 7 bases. Looked up from germline, CDR1 is MNHEY and CDR2 is SVGEGT. The CDR3 length is 16 residues.

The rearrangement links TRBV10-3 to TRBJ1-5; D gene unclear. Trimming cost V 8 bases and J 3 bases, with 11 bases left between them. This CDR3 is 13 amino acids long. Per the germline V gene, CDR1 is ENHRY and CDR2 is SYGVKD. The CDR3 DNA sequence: TGTGCCATCTCGGCGGTCACCAATCAGCCCCAGCATTTT. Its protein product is CAISAVTNQPQHF.

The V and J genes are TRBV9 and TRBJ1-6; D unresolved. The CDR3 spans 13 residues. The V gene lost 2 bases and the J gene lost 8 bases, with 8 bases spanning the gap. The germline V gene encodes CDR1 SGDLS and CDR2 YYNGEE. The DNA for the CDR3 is TGTGCCAGCAGCGTCGACGGAGATTCACCCCTCCACTTT. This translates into CASSVDGDSPLHF.